These 26 T cell receptor beta chains came from one sample sequenced in a study of T-cell memory formation after mild COVID-19. Each CDR3 protein is one row after TCRdb ran MiXCR on the 5' RACE reads. The profile shows roughly 99,000 distinct CDR3 sequences, approximately 15% of them singletons. Source material: PBMCs or a T cell subset sorted from them (not recorded which). Source of these receptors: a man between 18 and 29 years old who had mild COVID-19 (a few samples of this study predate the infection). Cell type and time point are not known.

This chain links TRBV7-2 with TRBJ2-1; 9 bases are shared with TRBD1. Trimming removed 5 bases from V and 2 bases from J; junction bases left unmatched: 7. Germline V gene lookup returns CDR1 SGHTA and CDR2 FQGNSA. The CDR3 length is 16 residues. CDR3 nucleotide sequence: TGTGCCAGCAGCACCCGACAGGGGGGAGCCTACAATGAGCAGTTCTTC. Its translation: CASSTRQGGAYNEQFF.

This clonotype was counted only a few times. The gene calls are TRBV5-6 and TRBJ2-1, with 10 bases lining up with TRBD1. CDR3 length: 14 residues. The V and J ends lost 3 bases and 7 bases, in that order; junction bases with no gene match: 4. Germline loops: CDR1 SGHDT, CDR2 YYEEEE. The CDR3 spells CASSWGDRGNEQFF. CDR3 nucleotide sequence: TGTGCCAGCAGCTGGGGGGACAGGGGAAATGAGCAGTTCTTC.

The genes are TRBV12-3 or TRBV12-4 and TRBJ1-2, with 7 bases that match TRBD1. This CDR3 is 12 amino acids long. The V segment lost 8 bases and the J segment 8 bases; nucleotides outside the gene matches: 8. The CDR3 here is CASGITGDGYTF. CDR3 in DNA: TGTGCCAGCGGGATTACAGGGGACGGCTACACCTTC.

This clonotype occurred many times. This rearrangement joins TRBV12-3 or TRBV12-4 to TRBJ2-5, with 7 bases aligning to TRBD2. This CDR3 has 14 residues. V lost 7 bases, J lost 4 bases, and 9 bases stayed unmatched. The CDR3 loop reads CASTEGGLGETQYF. As DNA, the CDR3 is TGTGCCAGCACGGAGGGCGGACTAGGAGAGACCCAGTACTTC.

This clonotype appeared a few times. This chain uses TRBV14 with TRBJ2-7; possible D gene TRBD1, 5 bases. Germline assignment: CDR1 SGHDN and CDR2 FVKESK. The CDR3 contains 11 residues. Between the trimmed V and J ends, which lost 6 bases and 2 bases, there was a span of 5 bases. CDR3 nucleotides: TGTGCCAGCAGGGACACCTACGAGCAGTACTTC. Translated: CASRDTYEQYF.

This clonotype was observed at least ten times. This rearrangement joins TRBV29-1 to TRBJ1-2; a weak D match, TRBD1 (6 bases). CDR3 length: 14 amino acids. Germline V lookup: CDR1 SQVTM, CDR2 ANQGSEA. V lost 3 bases, J lost 6 bases, and 17 bases lay in between. The CDR3 sequence is CSVDSKGGINGYTF. The CDR3 bases are TGCAGCGTTGATTCGAAGGGGGGGATTAATGGCTACACCTTC.

This chain joins TRBV7-8 and TRBJ2-6, with D hard to call. The CDR3 is 16 residues long. Trimming removed 5 bases from V and 2 bases from J, with 13 bases in between. Germline V lookup: CDR1 SGHVS, CDR2 FQNEAQ. The CDR3 coding sequence is TGTGCCAGCAGCCAAGTAGTGGAAGCTGGGGCCAACGTCCTGACTTTC. Encoded protein: CASSQVVEAGANVLTF.

There are a few counts of this clonotype. V usage is TRBV9 and J usage is TRBJ2-1; TRBD1 matches 8 bases. The junction had 14 bases not matched to a gene; V was cut back by 3 bases and J by 12 bases. Germline V gives CDR1 SGDLS, CDR2 YYNGEE. The CDR3 is 15 residues long. CDR3 DNA sequence: TGTGCCAGCAGCGCAACTCCAGGGGGCCGGAGGGGGCAGTTCTTC. Encoded protein: CASSATPGGRRGQFF. The full variable domain, in which reference TRBV9 and TRBJ2-1 provide the parts outside the CDR3, is DSGVTQTPKHLITATGQRVTLRCSPRSGDLSVYWYQQSLDQGLQFLIQYYNGEERAKGNILERFSAQQFPDLHSELNLSSLELGDSALYFCASSATPGGRRGQFFGPGTRLTVL.

The chain employs TRBV7-9 and TRBJ2-3; possibly TRBD2 for D (6 bases). The CDR3 runs 17 residues. With 5 bases removed from V and 0 bases from J, the gap between germline ends came to 18 bases. Germline V gene data show CDR1 as SEHNR and CDR2 as FQNEAQ (reference sequence). CDR3 DNA: TGTGCCAGCAGCGTTGGCGGGACGGAGTCTAGCACAGATACGCAGTATTTT. Amino acid sequence: CASSVGGTESSTDTQYF.

The table lists this clonotype with a few counts. The chain couples TRBV12-5 to TRBJ1-2; D is possibly TRBD1 (5 bases). Between the trimmed V and J ends, which lost 1 base and 8 bases, there was a span of 11 bases. This CDR3 contains 13 residues. The V gene's germline CDR1 is LGHNT and CDR2 FRNRAP. The CDR3: CASGLDGAWGYTF. CDR3 nucleotide sequence: TGTGCTAGTGGTTTGGACGGGGCTTGGGGCTACACCTTC. The variable domain in full, with the rest retrieved from reference TRBV12-5 and TRBJ1-2, is DARVTQTPRHKVTEMGQEVTMRCQPILGHNTVFWYRQTMMQGLELLAYFRNRAPLDDSGMPKDRFSAEMPDATLATLKIQPSEPRDSAVYFCASGLDGAWGYTFGSGTRLTVV.

This clonotype was found many times. The gene calls are TRBV7-2 and TRBJ2-2; possible D gene TRBD1, 6 bases. Germline V lookup: CDR1 SGHTA, CDR2 FQGNSA. This CDR3 comprises 15 residues. Between the trimmed V and J ends, which lost 4 bases and 0 bases, there was a span of 9 bases. The chain's CDR3 is CASSSEGANTGELFF. CDR3 sequence (DNA): TGTGCCAGCAGCTCTGAGGGGGCGAACACCGGGGAGCTGTTTTTT. Together with reference TRBV7-2 and TRBJ2-2, the CDR3 gives the full variable domain: GAGVSQSPSNKVTEKGKDVELRCDPISGHTALYWYRQSLGQGLEFLIYFQGNSAPDKSGLPSDRFSAERTGGSVSTLTIQRTQQEDSAVYLCASSSEGANTGELFFGEGSRLTVL.

In this sample, this clonotype turned up a few times. This sequence joins TRBV27 and TRBJ2-2; 7 bases are shared with TRBD2. Germline V gene data show CDR1 as MNHEY and CDR2 as SMNVEV (reference sequence). V lost 0 bases to trimming and J lost 7 bases; unmatched junction nucleotides: 5. The CDR3 loop spans 15 amino acids. The CDR3 DNA reads TGTGCCAGCAGTTTATCCACCGGGACTATCGGGGAGCTGTTTTTT. Protein: CASSLSTGTIGELFF.

CDR3: CASSLGNRGNSKLFF. The CDR3 DNA is TGTGCCAGCAGCTTAGGAAACAGGGGGAACTCAAAACTGTTTTTT. The gene calls are TRBV7-8 and TRBJ1-4, with 8 bases lining up with TRBD1. V shed 1 base and J 10 bases; nucleotides not matched to a gene: 8. The CDR3 is made up of 15 amino acids. CDR1 and CDR2 (germline): SGHVS, FQNEAQ.

In its sample, this clonotype was seen a few times. This chain uses TRBV4-3 with TRBJ2-2; D ambiguous. The CDR3 extends over 15 amino acids. V shed 0 bases and J shed 3 bases, with 8 bases lying between them. Germline CDR1 reads LGHNA; CDR2 reads YSLEER. CDR3 DNA sequence: TGCGCCAGCAGCCAAGAATCCAGTTACACCGGGGAGCTGTTTTTT. It encodes CASSQESSYTGELFF.

This chain uses TRBV6-1 with TRBJ2-4; TRBD1 aligns across 10 bases. With 9 bases clipped from V and 7 bases from J, the junction kept 9 bases outside the gene matches. The germline CDR1 and CDR2 sequences are MNHNS and SASEGT. This CDR3 has 14 amino acids. CDR3 sequence reads: CASDRGLLGNIQYF. As DNA, the CDR3 is TGTGCCAGTGACAGGGGGCTCCTAGGGAACATTCAGTACTTC.

This clonotype was found many times. The J gene is TRBJ2-7, the V gene TRBV20-1; tentative D call: TRBD2 (5 bases). This CDR3 is 13 amino acids long. With 0 bases removed from V and 2 bases from J, the gap between germline ends came to 8 bases. Germline V lookup: CDR1 DFQATT, CDR2 SNEGSKA (reference sequence). Here the CDR3 DNA reads TGCAGTGCTAGAGAAGAGGGCGCCTACGAGCAGTACGTC. It translates to CSAREEGAYEQYV.

The chain is built from TRBV2 and TRBJ2-5; D possibly corresponds to TRBD1 (6 bases). The length of the CDR3 is 16 residues. Germline V gene data show CDR1 as SNHLY and CDR2 as FYNNEI. The germline V and J ends were trimmed by 4 bases and 4 bases, with 19 bases remaining between them. The CDR3, as DNA: TGTGCCAGCAGTGTGAGGTCCGGACAGAAGGTAGAGACCCAGTACTTC. It specifies CASSVRSGQKVETQYF.

This clonotype was counted ten times or more. The CDR3 is CASTELGQGVDTQYF. In nucleotides, the CDR3 is TGTGCCAGCACCGAACTTGGACAGGGCGTAGATACGCAGTATTTT. V usage is TRBV2 and J usage is TRBJ2-3; 8 positions agree with TRBD1. V gave up 7 bases and J gave up 5 bases; unmatched junction bases: 11. There are 15 residues in the CDR3. The V gene's germline CDR1 is SNHLY and CDR2 FYNNEI.

This clonotype was seen many times. J is TRBJ2-7 and V is TRBV5-6; D is unresolved. The CDR3 length is 14 residues. Germline-derived CDR1 and CDR2 are SGHDT and YYEEEE. V was pared by 3 bases and J by 1 base, with 11 bases between. The chain's CDR3 is CASSSFPLSYEQYV. The DNA for the CDR3 is TGTGCCAGCAGCTCATTTCCCCTATCCTACGAGCAGTACGTC.

The chain recombines TRBV7-9 with TRBJ2-5; 7 nucleotides align to TRBD2. CDR1 and CDR2 from the germline V gene are SEHNR and FQNEAQ (reference sequence). Germline trimming cut 1 base from V and 5 bases from J; bases unmatched to any gene: 7. There are 15 residues in the CDR3. CDR3 residues: CASSLVQRGRETQYF. DNA for the CDR3: TGTGCCAGCAGCTTAGTCCAGCGGGGCAGGGAGACCCAGTACTTC.

This sequence joins TRBV19 and TRBJ1-1; possible D gene TRBD1, 5 bases. Germline-derived CDR1 and CDR2 are LNHDA and SQIVND (reference sequence). The CDR3 spans 12 residues. Trimming stripped 8 bases from V and 6 bases from J, with 13 bases between. DNA of the CDR3: TGTGCCAGTGAGGGGATCGCGGCTGAAGCTTTCTTT. It encodes CASEGIAAEAFF.

This clonotype came up a few times. This chain joins TRBV6-2 or TRBV6-3 and TRBJ2-1; D perhaps matches TRBD2 (5 bases). The V end lost 6 bases, the J end lost 0 bases, and 9 bases lay between the germline ends. Germline V gene sequence: CDR1 MNHEY, CDR2 SVGEGT. The CDR3 sequence is 14 residues long. CDR3: CASSRGSSYNEQFF. Written as DNA, the CDR3 is TGTGCCAGCAGCAGAGGGAGCTCCTACAATGAGCAGTTCTTC.

The rearrangement links TRBV4-3 to TRBJ1-5; D is ambiguous. Trimming removed 0 bases at V and 6 bases at J, with 9 bases between. This CDR3 contains 14 residues. Germline loops: CDR1 LGHNA, CDR2 YSLEER. CDR3 in DNA: TGCGCCAGCAGCCAAGACCGGGGAGGTCAGCCCCAGCATTTT. It encodes CASSQDRGGQPQHF.

This clonotype was counted only a few times. The chain couples TRBV7-9 to TRBJ1-1; D is uncertain. Germline values: CDR1 SEHNR, CDR2 FQNEAQ (reference sequence). The CDR3 runs 13 residues. The V and J ends lost 1 base and 4 bases respectively, with 7 bases between them. The CDR3 spells CASSLEFGTEAFF. CDR3 DNA sequence: TGTGCCAGCAGCTTAGAGTTTGGCACTGAAGCTTTCTTT.

The CDR3 bases are TGTGCCAGCAGCTTGGGGACAGCCCAGGCTTTCTTT. Its protein product is CASSLGTAQAFF. The rearrangement uses TRBV7-2 and TRBJ1-1; 7 bases are shared with TRBD1. The CDR3 length is 12 residues. Germline trimming cut 3 bases from V and 11 bases from J; bases unmatched to any gene: 6. CDR1 is SGHTA and CDR2 is FQGNSA in the germline V gene.

V is TRBV11-2 and J is TRBJ2-3; D gene ambiguous. The V and J ends lost 4 bases and 0 bases respectively, with 17 bases between them. The CDR3 has 17 residues. Germline assignment: CDR1 SGHAT and CDR2 FQNNGV. The CDR3 region has the DNA TGTGCCAGCAGCTACGGACGTAATCAAGGGAGCACAGATACGCAGTATTTT. This encodes CASSYGRNQGSTDTQYF.